A selection of T cell receptor beta chains follows, all from one sample in a study of T cell responses to AZD1222 COVID-19 vaccine. TCRdb's table, derived via immunoSEQ multiplex PCR, lists solely in-frame clones and lacks some. The repertoire holds fewer than 150,000 clones, with approximately 85% as singletons. Sequenced here: peripheral blood, sampled 28 days after the second AZD1222 dose. Receptors originate from an adult who received the AZD1222 COVID-19 vaccine. The CDR3 runs from the conserved cysteine through the conserved F or W. Fields, in order: D gene, J gene, clone size, V gene, CDR3 DNA, CDR3 protein. A D gene is named only where the DNA matches it firmly. Only part of the rows carry a size: once, few, many, or a class if the clone is expanded.

d_gene: .; j_gene: TRBJ2-1; abundance: .; v_gene: TRBV21-1; CDR3nt: TGTGCCAGCAGCAAAGCGCTATGGACTACCTCCAGCCGCCGGAGACTTAATGAGCAGTTCTTC; CDR3aa: CASSKALWTTSSRRRLNEQFF
d_gene: .; j_gene: TRBJ1-6; abundance: .; v_gene: TRBV6-5; CDR3nt: TGTGCCAGCAGGCCCCCCGGCAATTCACCCCTCCACTTT; CDR3aa: CASRPPGNSPLHF
d_gene: .; j_gene: TRBJ1-1; abundance: .; v_gene: TRBV11-3; CDR3nt: TGTGCCAGCAGTTCACTCACCGTGAACACTGAAGCTTTCTTT; CDR3aa: CASSSLTVNTEAFF
d_gene: .; j_gene: TRBJ1-5; abundance: .; v_gene: TRBV18; CDR3nt: TGTGCCAGCTCACCACCGCGACAGAGCAATCAGCCCCAGCATTTT; CDR3aa: CASSPPRQSNQPQHF
d_gene: .; j_gene: TRBJ1-5; abundance: .; v_gene: TRBV6-5; CDR3nt: TGTGCCAGCAGGGTGGCGGAGTATAGCAATCAGCCCCAGCATTTT; CDR3aa: CASRVAEYSNQPQHF
d_gene: .; j_gene: TRBJ1-5; abundance: .; v_gene: TRBV28; CDR3nt: TGTGCCAGCAGTTTTTGGAATCAGCCCCAGCATTTT; CDR3aa: CASSFWNQPQHF
d_gene: .; j_gene: TRBJ1-3; abundance: .; v_gene: TRBV6-5; CDR3nt: TGTGCCAGCAGGAAACAGGGTTCTGGAAACACCATATATTTT; CDR3aa: CASRKQGSGNTIYF
d_gene: .; j_gene: TRBJ1-1; abundance: .; v_gene: TRBV19; CDR3nt: TGTGCCAGTAGTATAGCGGCCAGCCATAACACTGAAGCTTTCTTT; CDR3aa: CASSIAASHNTEAFF
d_gene: TRBD1; j_gene: TRBJ1-6; abundance: .; v_gene: TRBV9; CDR3nt: TGTGCCAGCAGCGGAAGGCCTACCGGGACAGGGGGCGATTCACCCCTCCACTTT; CDR3aa: CASSGRPTGTGGDSPLHF
d_gene: TRBD2; j_gene: TRBJ2-1; abundance: .; v_gene: TRBV12-3/TRBV12-4; CDR3nt: TGTGCCAGCAGTTTATTCTCTAGCGGTGAGCAGTTCTTC; CDR3aa: CASSLFSSGEQFF
d_gene: .; j_gene: TRBJ1-2; abundance: once; v_gene: TRBV15; CDR3nt: TGTGCCACCAGCAGAGATGGAGGGAACTATGGCTACACCTTC; CDR3aa: CATSRDGGNYGYTF
d_gene: .; j_gene: TRBJ2-2; abundance: .; v_gene: TRBV7-2; CDR3nt: TGTGCCAGCAGCCCCCGGCGCACCGCGAACACCGGGGAGCTGTTTTTT; CDR3aa: CASSPRRTANTGELFF
d_gene: TRBD1; j_gene: TRBJ2-1; abundance: .; v_gene: TRBV5-1; CDR3nt: TGCGCCAGCAGCTTGGTAATAACCGCGGGACAGGGAAAAAATGAGCAGTTCTTC; CDR3aa: CASSLVITAGQGKNEQFF
d_gene: .; j_gene: TRBJ1-3; abundance: .; v_gene: TRBV13; CDR3nt: TGTGCCAGCAGCTTCCAGGACTCTGGAAACACCATATATTTT; CDR3aa: CASSFQDSGNTIYF
d_gene: .; j_gene: TRBJ1-1; abundance: .; v_gene: TRBV10-3; CDR3nt: TGTGCCATCAGCAGTAGCCTTGAAGCTTTCTTT; CDR3aa: CAISSSLEAFF
d_gene: TRBD1; j_gene: TRBJ2-1; abundance: few; v_gene: TRBV10-3; CDR3nt: TGTGCCATCAGCGGACAGGGGTCCGCTGAGCAGTTCTTC; CDR3aa: CAISGQGSAEQFF
d_gene: TRBD1; j_gene: TRBJ1-2; abundance: .; v_gene: TRBV7-2; CDR3nt: TGTGCCAGCAGCTTGGGACAGGACACCGGGAGGCATGGCTACACCTTC; CDR3aa: CASSLGQDTGRHGYTF
d_gene: TRBD1; j_gene: TRBJ1-1; abundance: .; v_gene: TRBV4-1; CDR3nt: TGCGCCAGCAGCCCTGACAGTTACAGGGGGAGCACTGAAGCTTTCTTT; CDR3aa: CASSPDSYRGSTEAFF
d_gene: .; j_gene: TRBJ2-3; abundance: .; v_gene: TRBV6-4; CDR3nt: TGTGCCAGCAGTGACCGAGGGGGTGCTAGCACAGATACGCAGTATTTT; CDR3aa: CASSDRGGASTDTQYF
d_gene: .; j_gene: TRBJ2-5; abundance: .; v_gene: TRBV30; CDR3nt: TGTGCCTGGAACCGCCCCCCTAGGACTATTGGGTACCAAGAGACCCAGTACTTC; CDR3aa: CAWNRPPRTIGYQETQYF